Each of the 9 T cell receptor beta chains below was sequenced from the same sample in a study of cytomegalovirus exposure and HLA in healthy donors. Primers: 60 Vbeta forward and 13 Jbeta reverse. Profiling relied on immunoSEQ multiplex PCR, and the TCRdb table lists in-frame clones only, not all of them. The sample lists 90,000 to 110,000 clones, roughly 15% occurring once. Material for sequencing was PBMCs. Receptors originate from a female donor in good health and CMV-seronegative.

The table lists this clone with a few counts. Here the CDR3 DNA reads TGCGCCAGCAGGACGACTAGCGGGGCGGCTGAGCAGTTCTTC. This gives the protein CASRTTSGAAEQFF. The gene calls are TRBV5-1 and TRBJ2-1, with 11 bases matching TRBD2. CDR3 length: 14 residues. Looked up from germline, CDR1 is SGHRS and CDR2 is YFSETQ. Trimming took 5 bases from V and 9 from J; bases not matched to a gene: 7.

This clone has just a few counts. This chain uses TRBV30 with TRBJ2-3, with D perhaps TRBD1 (5 bases). The CDR3 is 16 residues long. V shed 0 bases and J shed 0 bases, with 13 bases lying between them. Germline CDR1 is GTSNPN and CDR2 is SVGIG (reference sequence). The CDR3 spells CAWSVVWGGSTDTQYF. CDR3 nucleotides: TGTGCCTGGAGTGTAGTATGGGGCGGTAGCACAGATACGCAGTATTTT.

The table lists this clone with a few counts. The chain combines TRBV5-1 with TRBJ2-1, with 7 bases that match TRBD2. The trim removed 0 bases at V and 8 bases at J, leaving 14 bases unmatched. The CDR3 length is 17 residues. The germline CDR1 and CDR2 sequences are SGHRS and YFSETQ. The CDR3 is CASSLEPAAGVSHEQFF. CDR3 nucleotide sequence: TGCGCCAGCAGCTTGGAACCCGCGGCGGGAGTATCGCATGAGCAGTTCTTC. The variable domain in full, with the rest retrieved from reference TRBV5-1 and TRBJ2-1, is KAGVTQTPRYLIKTRGQQVTLSCSPISGHRSVSWYQQTPGQGLQFLFEYFSETQRNKGNFPGRFSGRQFSNSRSEMNVSTLELGDSALYLCASSLEPAAGVSHEQFFGPGTRLTVL.

This clone was detected only a few times. The chain employs TRBV2 and TRBJ2-7; 8 bases line up with TRBD1. The V gene end was trimmed by 5 bases and the J gene end by 0 bases; junction bases not matched to a gene: 12. In germline, CDR1 is SNHLY, CDR2 FYNNEI. The CDR3 is made up of 17 amino acids. The CDR3 region has the DNA TGTGCCAGCAGTATCTTGCCCCCAGGGGGCAGCTCCTACGAGCAGTACTTC. Its protein product is CASSILPPGGSSYEQYF. Full variable domain (rest looked up from reference TRBV2 and TRBJ2-7): EPEVTQTPSHQVTQMGQEVILRCVPISNHLYFYWYRQILGQKVEFLVSFYNNEISEKSEIFDDQFSVERPDGSNFTLKIRSTKLEDSAMYFCASSILPPGGSSYEQYFGPGTRLTVT.

The genes are TRBV5-4 and TRBJ2-2; D is undetermined. V was pared by 4 bases and J by 7 bases, with 8 bases between. CDR3 size: 12 residues. The germline CDR1 and CDR2 sequences are SGHNT and YYREEE (reference sequence). The CDR3 DNA reads as TGTGCCAGCAGCCCGAGGAGCGGGGAGCTGTTTTTT. Its protein product is CASSPRSGELFF.

V gene TRBV6-5 combines with J gene TRBJ2-7; possible D gene TRBD1, 5 bases. Germline V gene data show CDR1 as MNHEY and CDR2 as SVGAGI. This CDR3 region has 14 residues. V was trimmed by 5 bases and J by 5 bases, leaving 16 bases between them. For the CDR3, the DNA is TGTGCCAGCAGTCCAACAGGTTCCTGGGACGAGCAGTACTTC. Translation gives CASSPTGSWDEQYF.

This clone was seen more than once but under ten times. V usage is TRBV19 and J usage is TRBJ2-6, with D possibly matching TRBD1 (7 bases). CDR3 size: 17 residues. V lost 5 bases, J lost 0 bases, and 14 bases lay in between. The germline gives CDR1 LNHDA, CDR2 SQIVND (reference sequence). In DNA, the CDR3 is TGTGCCAGTAGTGGAGGGACAGTAGTCTCTGGGGCCAACGTCCTGACTTTC. Amino acid sequence: CASSGGTVVSGANVLTF.

This clone was seen more than once but under ten times. This chain connects TRBV2 to TRBJ2-3; D may be TRBD1 (5 bases). Trimming cost V 3 bases and J 6 bases, with 13 bases left between them. Germline V gives CDR1 SNHLY, CDR2 FYNNEI. The CDR3 contains 14 residues. The CDR3 loop is CASSDPSRADTQYF. The CDR3 DNA reads as TGTGCCAGCAGTGACCCCTCCAGGGCGGATACGCAGTATTTT.

The rearrangement uses TRBV11-2 and TRBJ2-1; 10 nucleotides agree with TRBD2. Germline CDR1 is SGHAT and CDR2 is FQNNGV. Unmatched junction bases numbered 5, after V lost 2 bases and J lost 1 base. This CDR3 has 17 amino acids. The CDR3 DNA sequence: TGTGCCAGCAGCTTAAGGCGGACTAGCGGATCCTACAATGAGCAGTTCTTC. Amino acid sequence: CASSLRRTSGSYNEQFF. The whole variable domain, remainder taken from reference TRBV11-2 and TRBJ2-1, is EAGVAQSPRYKIIEKRQSVAFWCNPISGHATLYWYQQILGQGPKLLIQFQNNGVVDDSQLPKDRFSAERLKGVDSTLKIQPAKLEDSAVYLCASSLRRTSGSYNEQFFGPGTRLTVL.